Listed here are 19 T cell receptor beta chains from one sample, sequenced in a study of blood T cell repertoires in COVID-19. Data came from immunoSEQ multiplex PCR; TCRdb stores just in-frame clones and leaves some out. The sample has around 50,000 clones; about 88% are singletons. Sample: peripheral blood. The receptors shown here come from a middle-aged man with active COVID-19.

The chain is built from TRBV30 and TRBJ2-3; no clear D. V gave up 2 bases and J gave up 2 bases, with 11 bases separating them. Germline V gene sequence: CDR1 GTSNPN, CDR2 SVGIG (reference sequence). This CDR3 spans 14 amino acids. The chain's CDR3 is CAWSSAETTDTQYF. The CDR3 region has the DNA TGTGCCTGGAGTAGTGCGGAGACCACAGATACGCAGTATTTT.

CDR3 sequence reads: CASSFRAGASSTDTQYF. As DNA, the CDR3 is TGTGCCAGCAGCTTTCGGGCGGGGGCCTCTAGCACAGATACGCAGTATTTT. This sequence joins TRBV7-2 and TRBJ2-3; D might be TRBD2 (7 bases). This CDR3 region has 17 residues. V was cut by 3 bases and J by 0 bases, with 16 bases left in between. Germline V gene lookup returns CDR1 SGHTA and CDR2 FQGNSA.

The gene calls are TRBV15 and TRBJ1-5, with D possibly being TRBD1 (6 bases). The CDR3 is made up of 17 amino acids. Trimming took off 0 bases at V and 1 base at J, with 13 bases between the two ends. Germline V lookup: CDR1 LNHNV, CDR2 YYDKDF (reference sequence). The CDR3 DNA reads as TGTGCCACCAGCAGAGAATCGGCAGGGGTCAGCAATCAGCCCCAGCATTTT. It translates to CATSRESAGVSNQPQHF.

This clone was detected once. This chain connects TRBV10-3 to TRBJ1-4; possibly TRBD1 for D (5 bases). V was pared by 3 bases and J by 0 bases, with 11 bases between. This CDR3 has 16 residues. Germline V gene sequence: CDR1 ENHRY, CDR2 SYGVKD. As DNA, the CDR3 is TGTGCCATCAGTGATTCTATGACAGCAACTAATGAAAAACTGTTTTTT. It is translated as CAISDSMTATNEKLFF.

In its sample, this clone was seen a few times. The genes are TRBV6-5 and TRBJ1-6, with D possibly TRBD1 on 5 matching bases. The CDR3 runs to 15 residues. Trimming took 4 bases from V and 10 from J, leaving 17 bases between them. Germline loops: CDR1 MNHEY, CDR2 SVGAGI. CDR3 coding DNA: TGTGCCAGCAGTTCCGGGACTGATGGTGGGTCACCCCTCCACTTT. Translating gives CASSSGTDGGSPLHF.

The chain's CDR3 is CASSLRGQETQYF. In nucleotides, the CDR3 is TGTGCCAGTAGCCTACGGGGCCAAGAGACCCAGTACTTC. This chain uses TRBV19 with TRBJ2-5; the D gene is possibly TRBD2 (5 bases). Trimming pared 6 bases from V and 1 base from J, leaving 9 bases between. Germline CDR1 LNHDA, CDR2 SQIVND (reference sequence). This CDR3 region has 13 residues. The full variable domain, in which reference TRBV19 and TRBJ2-5 provide the parts outside the CDR3, is DGGITQSPKYLFRKEGQNVTLSCEQNLNHDAMYWYRQDPGQGLRLIYYSQIVNDFQKGDIAEGYSVSREKKESFPLTVTSAQKNPTAFYLCASSLRGQETQYFGPGTRLLVL.

The gene calls are TRBV5-1 and TRBJ2-1; D perhaps matches TRBD2 (5 bases). Trimming shortened V by 0 bases and J by 15 bases, and 10 bases separated the two germline ends. This CDR3 is built from 11 residues. Looked up from germline, CDR1 is SGHRS and CDR2 is YFSETQ. The chain's CDR3 is CASSLGQRRFF. CDR3 nucleotide sequence: TGCGCCAGCAGCTTGGGTCAGCGGCGGTTCTTC.

V is TRBV27 and J is TRBJ1-5, with 8 bases lining up with TRBD1. Looked up from germline, CDR1 is MNHEY and CDR2 is SMNVEV (reference sequence). This CDR3 is built from 15 residues. V gave up 8 bases and J gave up 4 bases; unmatched junction bases: 10. CDR3 protein: CASGSLQGGNQPQHF. DNA for the CDR3: TGTGCCAGCGGGTCTCTACAGGGGGGAAATCAGCCCCAGCATTTT.

The rearrangement links TRBV21-1 to TRBJ1-5; the D call in the table, TRBD1, was not verified against the DNA. TRBV21-1 is a pseudogene. The CDR3 is 14 residues long. The CDR3, as DNA: TGTGCCAGCAGCAAACCGAGGGGGCCCCGGCCCCAGCATTTT. Translation: CASSKPRGPRPQHF.

The rearrangement joins TRBV30 to TRBJ1-6; 9 positions agree with TRBD1. The CDR3 is made up of 16 amino acids. After removal of 1 base from V and 9 bases from J, the junction contained 10 bases not matched to a gene. Germline lookup yields CDR1 GTSNPN and CDR2 SVGIG (reference sequence). The CDR3 nucleotides read TGTGCCTGGAGTGCCGACACAGGGGGCATGGGTTCACCCCTCCACTTT. It specifies CAWSADTGGMGSPLHF.

The chain couples TRBV11-2 to TRBJ2-7, with no clear D. CDR1 is SGHAT, CDR2 FQNNGV, per germline. V lost 0 bases to trimming and J lost 0 bases, with 9 bases between them. The CDR3 covers 15 residues. The CDR3 region is CASSLDWQASYEQYF. The CDR3 DNA sequence: TGTGCCAGCAGCTTAGATTGGCAGGCCTCCTACGAGCAGTACTTC. Together with reference TRBV11-2 and TRBJ2-7, the CDR3 gives the full variable domain: EAGVAQSPRYKIIEKRQSVAFWCNPISGHATLYWYQQILGQGPKLLIQFQNNGVVDDSQLPKDRFSAERLKGVDSTLKIQPAKLEDSAVYLCASSLDWQASYEQYFGPGTRLTVT.

The chain uses TRBV5-1 and TRBJ2-5; perhaps TRBD1 as D (7 bases). This CDR3 has 13 amino acids. Germline V gene sequence: CDR1 SGHRS, CDR2 YFSETQ. V was trimmed by 0 bases and J by 9 bases, leaving 12 bases between them. CDR3 sequence reads: CASSLAQGGPQYF. The DNA of the CDR3 is TGCGCCAGCAGCTTGGCCCAGGGGGGTCCCCAGTACTTC.

The V gene is TRBV11-2, the J gene TRBJ2-2; no clear D. The V end lost 3 bases, the J end lost 6 bases, and 5 bases lay between the germline ends. This CDR3 has 12 residues. Per the germline V gene, CDR1 is SGHAT and CDR2 is FQNNGV. The chain's CDR3 is CASSFPAGELFF. The CDR3 DNA reads TGTGCCAGCAGCTTTCCGGCCGGGGAGCTGTTTTTT. Supplemented by reference TRBV11-2 and TRBJ2-2, the full variable domain reads EAGVAQSPRYKIIEKRQSVAFWCNPISGHATLYWYQQILGQGPKLLIQFQNNGVVDDSQLPKDRFSAERLKGVDSTLKIQPAKLEDSAVYLCASSFPAGELFFGEGSRLTVL.

The gene calls are TRBV9 and TRBJ2-3; TRBD1 aligns across 9 bases. CDR1 is SGDLS and CDR2 is YYNGEE in the germline V gene. The J segment lost 4 bases and the V segment lost 0 bases, leaving 3 bases of the junction unmatched. This CDR3 spans 15 amino acids. The CDR3 sequence is CASSVEGQGADTQYF. In nucleotides, the CDR3 is TGTGCCAGCAGCGTAGAGGGACAGGGCGCAGATACGCAGTATTTT.

The rearrangement uses TRBV10-3 and TRBJ2-3; D may be TRBD1 (5 bases). The CDR3 extends over 13 amino acids. Germline lookup yields CDR1 ENHRY and CDR2 SYGVKD. V was shortened by 5 bases and J by 3 bases, with 9 bases between the two germline ends. The CDR3 bases are TGTGCCATCAGTTTTCAGGGAACAGATACGCAGTATTTT. Residues: CAISFQGTDTQYF.

This clone was counted only a few times. V and J are TRBV11-3 and TRBJ2-2; D is ambiguous. The CDR3 spans 12 residues. V dropped 2 bases and J dropped 5 bases, with 3 bases sitting between them. Germline CDR1 and CDR2: SGHNT and YENEEA. The CDR3 region is CASSLSTGELFF. Here the CDR3 DNA reads TGTGCCAGCAGCTTATCAACCGGGGAGCTGTTTTTT.

The V and J genes are TRBV4-1 and TRBJ1-2; D unresolved. The V end lost 3 bases, the J end lost 0 bases, and 11 bases lay between the germline ends. This CDR3 comprises 15 residues. Germline CDR1 is MGHRA and CDR2 is YSYEKL. The CDR3 spells CASSQPLRANYGYTF. The CDR3 DNA is TGCGCCAGCAGCCAGCCCTTGAGAGCTAACTATGGCTACACCTTC.

This chain joins TRBV7-2 and TRBJ1-3; TRBD1 might be the D (5 bases). Trimming removed 1 base at V and 4 bases at J, with 14 bases between. Looked up from germline, CDR1 is SGHTA and CDR2 is FQGNSA. This CDR3 comprises 16 residues. The CDR3: CASSLDPGVWGNTIYF. The DNA of the CDR3 is TGTGCCAGCAGCTTAGATCCGGGGGTGTGGGGAAACACCATATATTTT.

This clone showed up just once. The chain is built from TRBV14 and TRBJ2-5; unclear D gene. CDR1 is SGHDN, CDR2 FVKESK, per germline. There are 15 residues in the CDR3. Trimming removed 0 bases from V and 2 bases from J, with 10 bases in between. In DNA form, the CDR3 reads TGTGCCAGCAGCCAAGATTCCCCCCTTCAAGAGACCCAGTACTTC. This gives the protein CASSQDSPLQETQYF.